The present TCR beta chain was sequenced within a study of T cells in Graves' hyperthyroidism and ophthalmopathy. The study, taken as a whole, reports: Also found in blood were most expanded thyroid clonotypes above 0.001.

This clonotype was recorded a few times. Its specificity is not known. Hyperthyroidism, newly diagnosed and lasting under 2 months, affected patients aged 18 to 65. The CDR3 runs to 15 residues. Germline CDR1 is LNHDA and CDR2 is SQIVND (reference sequence). The ends were cut back, 7 bases at V and 0 bases at J, with 13 bases in the middle. TCR beta CDR3 sequences were amplified from RNA transcripts. Using the HTBI primer set, a first-round RT-PCR was run on the TCR CDR3. TCRdb passed the multiplex PCR reads through MiXCR, listing each CDR3 protein once. Seen here are about 200,000 distinct CDR3 sequences, around 17% observed once, and the top ten hold 53%.

This sequence was found in a woman in her 50s with Graves' hyperthyroidism. The sample taken for sequencing was blood. V gene TRBV19 combines with J gene TRBJ1-5; maybe TRBD1 (6 bases). CDR3 bases: TGTGCCAGTACCCCGGACAGCTATAGCAATCAGCCCCAGCATTTT. Its protein is CASTPDSYSNQPQHF.